The clone carrying this TCR beta chain was detected only once. Its antigen remains unidentified. Sequence at one end of the junction differs from germline and may be a read error. This entry belongs to a study of tumor and adjacent non-tumor tissue in lung cancer. Study summary: Patients comprised about a dozen adenocarcinoma, a couple of squamous cell carcinoma and 1 small cell lung cancer. Samples averaged about 4.3 million productive TCRbeta reads each. General observations from the study: Normal lung showed higher cumulative top 100 clone frequency than tumor.

TCRbeta libraries were built with three rounds of nested PCR, modified from ARM-PCR. Via MiXCR, TCRdb re-called the multiplex PCR reads, giving one row per CDR3 protein. The sample shows over 40,000 distinct CDR3 sequences, about 70% of them seen only once. The template was RNA from unsorted bulk tissue. Distant lung tissue was collected more than 3 cm away from the tumor edge. Germline loops: CDR1 SGHAT, CDR2 FQNNGV. The CDR3 extends over 15 amino acids. This receptor was obtained from a woman aged 55-70 years with non-small cell lung cancer. This chain links TRBV11-2 with TRBJ2-1, with 10 bases that match TRBD1. The sequencing sample was made of distant non-tumor lung tissue. Here the CDR3 reads CASSRSGTGDNEHFF. The CDR3 bases are TGTGCCAGCAGTCGATCCGGGACAGGGGACAATGAGCACTTCTTC.